The count of the clone carrying this T cell receptor beta chain is one. This sample is part of a study of tumour-infiltrating T cells in Burkitt lymphoma. Study as a whole: Repertoire clonality predicted overall and progression-free survival.

Germline assignment: CDR1 SQVTM and CDR2 ANQGSEA. The CDR3 sequence is 16 residues long. Trimming shortened V by 0 bases and J by 0 bases, and 13 bases separated the two germline ends. Here immunoSEQ multiplex PCR was the method, and the copy in TCRdb shows in-frame clones only, minus some. This table holds 2,500 to 3,000 clones, roughly three quarters found once. The material sequenced was tumor tissue. This chain connects TRBV29-1 to TRBJ2-3; a possible D gene is TRBD2 (5 bases). This clonotype was sampled from a human donor with diffuse large B-cell lymphoma. The CDR3 protein is CSVEEIVRASTDTQYF. The DNA of the CDR3 is TGCAGCGTTGAAGAGATTGTGCGGGCTAGCACAGATACGCAGTATTTT.